These 25 T cell receptor beta chains share one sample of origin, sequenced in a study of blood T cell repertoires in COVID-19. Sequencing was performed with immunoSEQ multiplex PCR; in TCRdb, only in-frame clones are kept and a portion is missing. There are roughly 120,000 clones in the sample; 60% to 85% occur only once, and approximately 0.79% lies in the top ten. The sample consisted of peripheral blood. All receptors derive from a human donor with acute or convalescent COVID-19. The donor label of this sample is uncertain.

The rearrangement uses TRBV7-6 and TRBJ1-1, with TRBD1 as a possible D gene (5 bases). Trimming took 5 bases from V and 8 from J, leaving 15 bases between them. Germline V gives CDR1 SGHVS, CDR2 FNYEAQ. This CDR3 region has 13 residues. In DNA, the CDR3 is TGTGCCAGCAGCATCCGGCGGGGGACCGAAGCTTTCTTT. Translation: CASSIRRGTEAFF.

The CDR3 sequence is CASSWGNSGGLSTDTQYF. DNA for the CDR3: TGTGCCAGCAGCTGGGGTAATAGCGGGGGCCTTAGCACAGATACGCAGTATTTT. The chain links TRBV7-2 to TRBJ2-3; 9 nucleotides match TRBD2. This CDR3 comprises 18 residues. Germline CDR1 SGHTA, CDR2 FQGNSA. Unmatched junction bases numbered 11, after V lost 4 bases and J lost 0 bases.

This clone was seen only a few times. The chain combines TRBV7-9 with TRBJ1-5; TRBD1 agrees at 8 bases. The CDR3 has 13 residues. Germline V gene data show CDR1 as SEHNR and CDR2 as FQNEAQ (reference sequence). With V trimmed by 8 bases and J by 3 bases, 3 bases remained unmatched. The CDR3 region is CASSGGNNQPQHF. The CDR3 bases are TGTGCCAGCTCAGGGGGCAACAATCAGCCCCAGCATTTT.

The chain is built from TRBV7-2 and TRBJ2-5, with 12 bases fitting TRBD2. V dropped 3 bases and J dropped 5; count of bases not matched to a gene: 10. The CDR3 contains 17 residues. CDR1 SGHTA and CDR2 FQGNSA come from the germline V gene. This CDR3 reads CASSFVLAGGRFETQYF. The CDR3 nucleotides read TGTGCCAGCAGCTTTGTCCTAGCGGGGGGGAGGTTTGAGACCCAGTACTTC.

The V and J genes are TRBV24-1 and TRBJ2-5; D is undetermined. CDR1 and CDR2 (germline): KGHDR, SFDVKD. The CDR3 spans 13 residues. The V end was cut by 9 bases, the J end by 1 base, with 11 bases between. CDR3 sequence (DNA): TGTGCCACCGGCGGCAGATCCCAAGAGACCCAGTACTTC. As protein: CATGGRSQETQYF.

This clone was observed a single time. This chain joins TRBV6-5 and TRBJ2-1; D might be TRBD2 (6 bases). V lost 6 bases and J 2 bases, leaving 14 bases between the germline ends. The CDR3 totals 15 residues. Per the germline V gene, CDR1 is MNHEY and CDR2 is SVGAGI. The CDR3 loop reads CASSLAEGPYNEQFF. CDR3 DNA: TGTGCCAGCAGCTTAGCGGAGGGTCCCTACAATGAGCAGTTCTTC.

The chain links TRBV7-9 to TRBJ1-1; the match to TRBD1 covers 10 bases. Germline V gene lookup returns CDR1 SEHNR and CDR2 FQNEAQ (reference sequence). Losses at the gene ends were 3 bases for V and 5 bases for J; bases not matched to a gene: 9. The CDR3 consists of 16 residues. CDR3 sequence: CASSFSGQGLGTEAFF. The CDR3 nucleotides read TGTGCCAGCAGCTTTTCGGGACAGGGGCTGGGGACTGAAGCTTTCTTT.

This chain joins TRBV21-1 and TRBJ2-2; the table assigns TRBD1, which was not confirmed against the DNA. TRBV21-1 corresponds to a pseudogene. The CDR3 has 16 amino acids. In DNA, the CDR3 is TGTGCCAGCCCTGGGGGCCGCCAGAACCACACCGGGGAGCTGTTTTTT. Its translation is CASPGGRQNHTGELFF.

The V gene is TRBV2, the J gene TRBJ1-2, with TRBD1 as a possible D gene (5 bases). The CDR3 contains 14 residues. Deletions cut 2 bases from V and 2 bases from J, with 9 bases between. Germline loops: CDR1 SNHLY, CDR2 FYNNEI. The CDR3 sequence: CASSENRQNYGYTF. The CDR3 bases are TGTGCCAGCAGTGAAAATAGACAGAACTATGGCTACACCTTC.

V gene TRBV7-2 combines with J gene TRBJ1-4; D possibly corresponds to TRBD1 (6 bases). The CDR3 extends over 15 amino acids. Germline-derived CDR1 and CDR2 are SGHTA and FQGNSA. V lost 5 bases to trimming and J lost 8 bases, with 18 bases between them. In DNA, the CDR3 is TGTGCCAGCAGCCTCGGCCCCCAGCAGGGGGAAAAACTGTTTTTT. Amino acid sequence: CASSLGPQQGEKLFF.

This clone was seen only a few times. The chain combines TRBV10-2 with TRBJ2-3; 9 bases map to TRBD2. Germline-derived CDR1 and CDR2 are WSHSY and SAAADI. This CDR3 region has 17 residues. With V trimmed by 0 bases and J by 1 base, 5 bases remained unmatched. The CDR3 nucleotides read TGCGCCAGCAGTGAGTCGATCGGCGGGGGGGGCACAGATACGCAGTATTTT. It yields the protein CASSESIGGGGTDTQYF.

This chain connects TRBV7-7 to TRBJ2-3; 8 bases agree with TRBD2. The CDR3 sequence is 15 residues long. Germline CDR1 reads SSHAT; CDR2 reads FNYEAQ (reference sequence). Trimming cost V 3 bases and J 1 base; bases outside gene matches: 3. The DNA for the CDR3 is TGTGCCAGCAGCTTTAGCGGGGCCCGCACAGATACGCAGTATTTT. Translation gives CASSFSGARTDTQYF.

This clone was picked up a small number of times. The rearrangement uses TRBV24-1 and TRBJ2-1; 7 bases are shared with TRBD2. Trimming at V came to 3 bases and at J to 6 bases, leaving 4 bases not matched to a gene. This CDR3 region has 14 residues. Germline CDR1 and CDR2: KGHDR and SFDVKD. CDR3 nucleotide sequence: TGTGCCACCAGTGATAAAACTAGCGTCAATGAGCAGTTCTTC. It is translated as CATSDKTSVNEQFF.

V usage is TRBV24-1 and J usage is TRBJ1-1; D not resolved. Germline-derived CDR1 and CDR2 are KGHDR and SFDVKD. The CDR3 covers 14 residues. Trimming stripped 2 bases from V and 2 bases from J, with 8 bases between. The CDR3 sequence: CATSDSQTNTEAFF. The CDR3 DNA follows: TGTGCCACCAGTGATTCGCAGACAAACACTGAAGCTTTCTTT.

The V and J genes are TRBV10-3 and TRBJ1-2; D perhaps matches TRBD1 (5 bases). Trimming removed 0 bases from V and 6 bases from J, with 14 bases in between. The CDR3 runs to 15 residues. The germline CDR1 and CDR2 sequences are ENHRY and SYGVKD. Here the CDR3 reads CAISESKGSAHGYTF. The CDR3 DNA sequence: TGTGCCATCAGTGAGTCGAAGGGGTCGGCGCATGGCTACACCTTC.

This clone was seen at least ten times. V is TRBV7-8 and J is TRBJ1-5; tentatively, D is TRBD1 (5 bases). Trimming removed 0 bases from V and 2 bases from J, with 8 bases in between. This CDR3 comprises 15 residues. Germline CDR1 reads SGHVS; CDR2 reads FQNEAQ. The CDR3 region is CASSLAVRGNQPQHF. The CDR3, as DNA: TGTGCCAGCAGCTTAGCGGTCAGGGGCAATCAGCCCCAGCATTTT. Filled out from reference TRBV7-8 and TRBJ1-5, the complete variable domain reads GAGVSQSPRYKVAKRGQDVALRCDPISGHVSLFWYQQALGQGPEFLTYFQNEAQLDKSGLPSDRFFAERPEGSVSTLKIQRTQQEDSAVYLCASSLAVRGNQPQHFGDGTRLSIL.

The J gene is TRBJ2-6, the V gene TRBV10-3; a possible D gene is TRBD2 (6 bases). Trimming shortened V by 0 bases and J by 1 base, and 7 bases separated the two germline ends. The germline gives CDR1 ENHRY, CDR2 SYGVKD. The CDR3 length is 16 residues. In nucleotides, the CDR3 is TGTGCCATCAGTGAGTCGGAGGGATCTGGGGCCAACGTCCTGACTTTC. This codes for CAISESEGSGANVLTF.

In the case of this clone: In this CDR3 the conserved last residue, phenylalanine or tryptophan, is missing, so a read error is likely. Because the CDR3's place on the DNA is in doubt, the DNA is left out and the CDR3 is given as listed by TCRdb. This chain connects TRBV6-5 to TRBJ2-7; the table's TRBD1 call for D was not verified on the DNA. Germline V gene lookup returns CDR1 MNHEY and CDR2 SVGAGI. Counting both end residues, the CDR3 totals 13 amino acids. The CDR3 region is CASSYLSHRGRKD.

This chain connects TRBV5-6 to TRBJ2-5, with 8 bases that match TRBD1. The junction had 5 bases not matched to a gene; V was cut back by 2 bases and J by 5 bases. CDR1 and CDR2 from the germline V gene are SGHDT and YYEEEE. This CDR3 has 14 residues. CDR3 protein: CASSLLQGVETQYF. The CDR3 nucleotides read TGTGCCAGCAGCTTACTACAGGGGGTGGAGACCCAGTACTTC.

The chain carries TRBV27 and TRBJ2-1; TRBD2 matches 15 bases. The CDR3 covers 16 residues. V was pared by 1 base and J by 9 bases, with 4 bases of the junction left unmatched. Germline CDR1 is MNHEY and CDR2 is SMNVEV (reference sequence). The CDR3 region has the DNA TGTGCCAGCAGTTTATGGACTAGCGGGGGGGCAGGTGAGCAGTTCTTC. As protein: CASSLWTSGGAGEQFF.

This clone was seen repeatedly, ten times or more. The gene calls are TRBV9 and TRBJ2-7; 8 nucleotides match TRBD1. The CDR3 spans 17 residues. V gave up 0 bases and J gave up 3 bases; unmatched junction bases: 11. CDR1 and CDR2 from the germline V gene are SGDLS and YYNGEE. The CDR3 DNA follows: TGTGCCAGCAGCGTAGCCCAACAGGGGGAGGTCGACTACGAGCAGTACGTC. Translated: CASSVAQQGEVDYEQYV.

The chain joins TRBV4-1 to TRBJ1-5; weak D call: TRBD1 (5 bases). Germline V gene sequence: CDR1 MGHRA, CDR2 YSYEKL. The CDR3 runs to 16 residues. The V end lost 0 bases, the J end lost 2 bases, and 11 bases lay between the germline ends. CDR3 protein: CASSQEWGLGNQPQHF. In nucleotides, the CDR3 is TGCGCCAGCAGCCAAGAGTGGGGACTCGGCAATCAGCCCCAGCATTTT.

The chain joins TRBV28 to TRBJ1-2, with TRBD1 matching over 11 bases. Germline V CDR1 and CDR2: MDHEN, SYDVKM. V gave up 4 bases and J gave up 7 bases; unmatched junction bases: 11. This CDR3 spans 16 amino acids. In DNA form, the CDR3 reads TGTGCCAGCAGTTCCCCTGCGGACAGGGGGCGTGGTGGCTACACCTTC. Encoded protein: CASSSPADRGRGGYTF.

This chain connects TRBV6-1 to TRBJ2-1; D is perhaps TRBD1 (5 bases). CDR1 is MNHNS, CDR2 SASEGT, per germline. This CDR3 comprises 18 residues. V shed 2 bases and J shed 5 bases, with 22 bases lying between them. Here the CDR3 reads CASSEQARINLGHNEQFF. The CDR3 bases are TGTGCCAGCAGTGAACAGGCGCGGATCAACCTGGGGCACAATGAGCAGTTCTTC.

V usage is TRBV30 and J usage is TRBJ2-2; TRBD2 agrees at 7 bases. V was clipped by 5 bases and J by 5 bases; unmatched bases: 2. The CDR3 contains 12 residues. Germline V lookup: CDR1 GTSNPN, CDR2 SVGIG (reference sequence). The DNA for the CDR3 is TGTGCCTGGGGGAGGGCTACCGGGGAGCTGTTTTTT. It translates to CAWGRATGELFF.